The TCR beta chain described here comes from a study of regulatory and conventional T cells in RAG deficiency. Study outcomes and limitations: Shorter CDR3s in all patient subsets; >85% Treg-Tconv overlap in Omenn.

Sequencing used immunoSEQ multiplex PCR; TCRdb keeps in-frame clones, though not all of them. The sample lists around 30,000 clones, 85% to 90% occurring once. Between the trimmed V and J ends, which lost 4 bases and 6 bases, there was a span of 13 bases. This CDR3 has 14 residues. Germline-derived CDR1 and CDR2 are KGHSH and LQKENI. Comments on this clone: Its antigen is unidentified.

A further study also used this sample, focusing on regulatory T cells. That report notes: The primer mix had 52 TRBV and 13 TRBJ primers.

The sample consisted of CD8+ T cells sorted from blood. This TCR derives from a human donor in good health. This sequence joins TRBV18 and TRBJ2-1, with D perhaps TRBD2 (6 bases). As DNA, the CDR3 is TGTGCCAGCTCACTTGACGAGCGGGCCAATGAGCAGTTCTTC. Protein sequence: CASSLDERANEQFF.